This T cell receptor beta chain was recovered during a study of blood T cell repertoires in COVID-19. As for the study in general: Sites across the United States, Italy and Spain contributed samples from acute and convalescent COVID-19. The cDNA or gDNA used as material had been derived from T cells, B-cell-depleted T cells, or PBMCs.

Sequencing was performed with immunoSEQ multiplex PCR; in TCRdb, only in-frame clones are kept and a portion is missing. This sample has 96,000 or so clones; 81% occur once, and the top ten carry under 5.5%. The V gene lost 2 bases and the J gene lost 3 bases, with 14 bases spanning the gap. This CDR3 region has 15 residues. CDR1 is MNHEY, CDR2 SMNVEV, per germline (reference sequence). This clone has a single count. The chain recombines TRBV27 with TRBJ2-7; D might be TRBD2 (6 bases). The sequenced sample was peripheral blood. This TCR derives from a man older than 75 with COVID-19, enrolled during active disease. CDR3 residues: CASSLGASAYYEQYF. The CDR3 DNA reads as TGTGCCAGCAGTTTAGGAGCTAGCGCCTACTACGAGCAGTACTTC.